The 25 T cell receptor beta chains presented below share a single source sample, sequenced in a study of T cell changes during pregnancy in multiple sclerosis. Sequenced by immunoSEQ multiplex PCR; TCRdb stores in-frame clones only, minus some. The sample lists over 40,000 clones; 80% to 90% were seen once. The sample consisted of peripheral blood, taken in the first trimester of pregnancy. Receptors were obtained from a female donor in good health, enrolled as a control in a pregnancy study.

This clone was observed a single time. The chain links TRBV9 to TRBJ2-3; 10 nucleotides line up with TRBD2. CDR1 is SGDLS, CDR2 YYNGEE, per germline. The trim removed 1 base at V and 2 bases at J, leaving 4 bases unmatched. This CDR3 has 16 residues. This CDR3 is CASSVLAGGLTDTQYF. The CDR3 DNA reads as TGTGCCAGCAGCGTATTAGCGGGAGGTCTCACAGATACGCAGTATTTT.

Here the CDR3 DNA reads TGTGCCAGCAGACCTTCTACAGGGGCTGGTACGCGGGGCTACACCTTC. It translates to CASRPSTGAGTRGYTF. The rearrangement uses TRBV5-4 and TRBJ1-2, with 7 bases matching TRBD1. With 5 bases clipped from V and 8 bases from J, the junction kept 18 bases outside the gene matches. The CDR3 covers 16 residues. Germline V gene lookup returns CDR1 SGHNT and CDR2 YYREEE (reference sequence).

CDR3 nucleotides: TGTGCCAGCAGCTTAGAAGGGGGAAATCAGCCCCAGCATTTT. It codes for CASSLEGGNQPQHF. The chain has TRBV7-9 and TRBJ1-5, with D perhaps matching TRBD1 (6 bases). V lost 1 base and J 4 bases, leaving 8 bases between the germline ends. The CDR3 runs 14 residues. Germline-derived CDR1 and CDR2 are SEHNR and FQNEAQ (reference sequence).

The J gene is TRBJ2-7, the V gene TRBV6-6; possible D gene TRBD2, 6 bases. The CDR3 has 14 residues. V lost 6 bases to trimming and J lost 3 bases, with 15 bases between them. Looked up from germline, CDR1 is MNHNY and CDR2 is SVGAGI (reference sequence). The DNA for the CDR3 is TGTGCCAGCAGACTTCCGGGGGATTACTACGAGCAGTACTTC. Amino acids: CASRLPGDYYEQYF.

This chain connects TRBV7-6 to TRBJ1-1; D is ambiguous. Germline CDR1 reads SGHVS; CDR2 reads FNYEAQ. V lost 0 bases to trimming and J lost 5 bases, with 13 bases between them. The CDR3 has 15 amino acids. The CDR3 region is CASSLASAGWTEAFF. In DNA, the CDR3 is TGTGCCAGCAGCTTAGCGTCGGCAGGATGGACTGAAGCTTTCTTT.

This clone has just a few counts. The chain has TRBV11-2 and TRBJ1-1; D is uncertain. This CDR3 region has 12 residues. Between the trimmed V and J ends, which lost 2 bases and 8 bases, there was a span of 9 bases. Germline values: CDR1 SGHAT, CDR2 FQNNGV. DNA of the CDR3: TGTGCCAGCAGCTTACCTTTTCTAGAAGCTTTCTTT. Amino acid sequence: CASSLPFLEAFF.

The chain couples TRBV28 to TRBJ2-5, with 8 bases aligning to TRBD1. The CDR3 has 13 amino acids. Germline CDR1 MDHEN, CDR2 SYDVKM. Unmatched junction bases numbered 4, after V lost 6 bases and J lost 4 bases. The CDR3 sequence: CASRFRGRETQYF. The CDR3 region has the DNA TGTGCCAGCAGGTTCAGGGGGCGAGAGACCCAGTACTTC.

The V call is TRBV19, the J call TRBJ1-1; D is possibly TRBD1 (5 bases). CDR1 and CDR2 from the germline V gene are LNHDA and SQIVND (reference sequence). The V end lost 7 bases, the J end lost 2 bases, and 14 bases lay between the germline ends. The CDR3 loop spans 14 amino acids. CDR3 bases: TGTGCCAGTAACCCGCAGGGCTTAAACACTGAAGCTTTCTTT. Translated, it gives CASNPQGLNTEAFF.

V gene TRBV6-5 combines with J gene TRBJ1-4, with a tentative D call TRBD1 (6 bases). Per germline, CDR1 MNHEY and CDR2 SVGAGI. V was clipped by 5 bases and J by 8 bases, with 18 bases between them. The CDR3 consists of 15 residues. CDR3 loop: CASSLDIGGGEKLFF. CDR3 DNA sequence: TGTGCCAGCAGTCTCGACATTGGGGGGGGCGAAAAACTGTTTTTT.

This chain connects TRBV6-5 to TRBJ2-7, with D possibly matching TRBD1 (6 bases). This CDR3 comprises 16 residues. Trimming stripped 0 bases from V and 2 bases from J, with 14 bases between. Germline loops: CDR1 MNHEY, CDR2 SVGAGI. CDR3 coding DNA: TGTGCCAGCAGTTACTCGGTTTTTAACAGGGCCTACGAGCAGTACTTC. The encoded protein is CASSYSVFNRAYEQYF.

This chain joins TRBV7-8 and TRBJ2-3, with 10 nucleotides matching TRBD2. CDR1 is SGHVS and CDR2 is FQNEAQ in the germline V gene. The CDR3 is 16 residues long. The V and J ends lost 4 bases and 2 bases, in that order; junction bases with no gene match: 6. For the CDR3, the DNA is TGTGCCAGCAGCTCTTTAGCGGGGGGCTCCACAGATACGCAGTATTTT. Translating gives CASSSLAGGSTDTQYF.

The chain's CDR3 is CASSSGVNTEAFF. The CDR3 nucleotides are TGTGCCAGCAGTTCAGGGGTTAACACTGAAGCTTTCTTT. V gene TRBV6-6 combines with J gene TRBJ1-1; tentative D call: TRBD1 (6 bases). The CDR3 contains 13 residues. The V and J ends lost 4 bases and 2 bases respectively, with 8 bases between them. Germline loops: CDR1 MNHNY, CDR2 SVGAGI (reference sequence).

CDR3 sequence: CASSLGASENYGYTF. The CDR3, as DNA: TGTGCCAGCAGCTTAGGCGCCTCTGAAAACTATGGCTACACCTTC. V gene TRBV7-9 combines with J gene TRBJ1-2; D not certain. Germline loops: CDR1 SEHNR, CDR2 FQNEAQ (reference sequence). The CDR3 extends over 15 amino acids. The germline V and J ends were trimmed by 1 base and 2 bases, with 11 bases remaining between them.

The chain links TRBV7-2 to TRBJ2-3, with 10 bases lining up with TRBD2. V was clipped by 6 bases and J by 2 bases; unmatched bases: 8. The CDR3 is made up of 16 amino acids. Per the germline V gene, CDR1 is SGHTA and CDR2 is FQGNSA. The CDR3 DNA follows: TGTGCCAGCAGGCTGTATCTAGCGGGGGTCACAGATACGCAGTATTTT. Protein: CASRLYLAGVTDTQYF.

This CDR3 reads CASSRTGGNGYTF. The CDR3 coding sequence is TGTGCCAGCAGTCGGACAGGGGGCAATGGCTACACCTTC. V is TRBV28 and J is TRBJ1-2, with 11 bases matching TRBD1. J lost 6 bases, V lost 5 bases, and 2 bases had no gene match. Per the germline V gene, CDR1 is MDHEN and CDR2 is SYDVKM. The CDR3 is 13 residues long.

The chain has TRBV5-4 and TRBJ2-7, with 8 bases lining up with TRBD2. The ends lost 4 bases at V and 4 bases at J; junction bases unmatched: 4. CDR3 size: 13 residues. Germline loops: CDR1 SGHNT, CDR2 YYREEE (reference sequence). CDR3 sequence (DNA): TGTGCCAGCAGCGTTAGCGGGACGTACGAGCAGTACTTC. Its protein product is CASSVSGTYEQYF.

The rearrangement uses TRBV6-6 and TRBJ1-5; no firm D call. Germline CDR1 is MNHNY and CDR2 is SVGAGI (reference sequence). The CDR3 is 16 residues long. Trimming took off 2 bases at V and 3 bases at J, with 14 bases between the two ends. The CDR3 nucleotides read TGTGCCAGCAGTTACCATCGGGAGAAAACCAATCAGCCCCAGCATTTT. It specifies CASSYHREKTNQPQHF.

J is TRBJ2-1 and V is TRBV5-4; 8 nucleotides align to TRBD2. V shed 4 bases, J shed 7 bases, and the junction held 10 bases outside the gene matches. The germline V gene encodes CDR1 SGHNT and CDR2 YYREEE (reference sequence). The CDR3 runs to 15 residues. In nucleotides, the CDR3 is TGTGCCAGCAGCCTAAAGCGGGAGCGGGATAATGAGCAGTTCTTC. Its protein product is CASSLKRERDNEQFF.

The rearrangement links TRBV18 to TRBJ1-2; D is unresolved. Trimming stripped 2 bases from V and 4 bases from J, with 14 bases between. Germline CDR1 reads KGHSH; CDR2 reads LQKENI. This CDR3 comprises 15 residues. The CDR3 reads CASSPGLWQTYGYTF. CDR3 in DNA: TGTGCCAGCTCACCAGGACTTTGGCAGACCTATGGCTACACCTTC.

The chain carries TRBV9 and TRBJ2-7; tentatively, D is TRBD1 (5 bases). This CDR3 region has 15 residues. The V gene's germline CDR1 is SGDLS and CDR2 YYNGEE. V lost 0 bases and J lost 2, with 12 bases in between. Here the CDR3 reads CASSVESRAPYEQYF. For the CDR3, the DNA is TGTGCCAGCAGCGTAGAGAGCAGGGCACCCTACGAGCAGTACTTC.

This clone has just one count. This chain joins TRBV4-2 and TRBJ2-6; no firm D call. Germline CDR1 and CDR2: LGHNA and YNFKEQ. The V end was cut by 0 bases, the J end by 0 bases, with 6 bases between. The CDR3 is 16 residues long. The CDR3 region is CASSQDGPSGANVLTF. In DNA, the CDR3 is TGTGCCAGCAGCCAAGATGGCCCCTCTGGGGCCAACGTCCTGACTTTC.

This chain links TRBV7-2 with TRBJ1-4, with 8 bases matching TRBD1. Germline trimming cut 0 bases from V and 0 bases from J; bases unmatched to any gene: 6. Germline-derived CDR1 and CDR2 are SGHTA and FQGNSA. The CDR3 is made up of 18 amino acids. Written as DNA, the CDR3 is TGTGCCAGCAGCTTAGCGCCCAGGGGGCGGGCAACTAATGAAAAACTGTTTTTT. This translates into CASSLAPRGRATNEKLFF.

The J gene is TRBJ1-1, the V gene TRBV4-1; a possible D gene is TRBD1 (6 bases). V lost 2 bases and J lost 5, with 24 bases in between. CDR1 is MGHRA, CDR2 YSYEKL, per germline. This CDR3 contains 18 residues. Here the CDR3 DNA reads TGCGCCAGCAGCCAAATGCGCCGCAGGGGCCTCATGGGAACTGAAGCTTTCTTT. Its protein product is CASSQMRRRGLMGTEAFF.

The DNA of the CDR3 is TGTGCCAGCAGCTTCACTCAGGGGACAGGGGGCATTGGAACCTACAATGAGCAGTTCTTC. As protein: CASSFTQGTGGIGTYNEQFF. The chain recombines TRBV28 with TRBJ2-1; TRBD1 agrees at 12 bases. The V and J ends lost 6 bases and 2 bases, in that order; junction bases with no gene match: 17. The CDR3 contains 20 residues. Per germline, CDR1 MDHEN and CDR2 SYDVKM. The full variable domain, with the rest looked up from reference TRBV28 and TRBJ2-1, is DVKVTQSSRYLVKRTGEKVFLECVQDMDHENMFWYRQDPGLGLRLIYFSYDVKMKEKGDIPEGYSVSREKKERFSLILESASTNQTSMYLCASSFTQGTGGIGTYNEQFFGPGTRLTVL.

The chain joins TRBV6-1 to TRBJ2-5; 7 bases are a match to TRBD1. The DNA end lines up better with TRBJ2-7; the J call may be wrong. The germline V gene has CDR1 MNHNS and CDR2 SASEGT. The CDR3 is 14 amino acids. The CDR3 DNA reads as TGTGCCAGCAGTGAGGGGGACAGCTCCTACGAGCAGTACTTC. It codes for CASSEGDSSYEQYF.